This record covers a single T cell receptor (beta chain). Its antigen remains unknown. The data were taken from a study of cytomegalovirus exposure and HLA in healthy donors. Study outcomes and limitations: The authors enumerated over 150 TCR beta chains as linked to cytomegalovirus.

Only in-frame clones appear in the TCRdb table, and some are missing; sequencing was by immunoSEQ multiplex PCR. The data hold fewer than 300,000 clones, with 88% observed a single time. V was shortened by 2 bases and J by 0 bases, with 11 bases between the two germline ends. Per germline, CDR1 MNHEY and CDR2 SMNVEV (reference sequence). The CDR3 length is 16 residues. Sequencing used PBMCs. The gene calls are TRBV27 and TRBJ2-1; possible D gene TRBD1, 6 bases. The origin of this receptor is a woman in her late teens or twenties in good health and CMV-seronegative. Here the CDR3 reads CASSLRTALSYNEQFF. The CDR3 DNA follows: TGTGCCAGCAGTTTACGGACAGCCCTCTCCTACAATGAGCAGTTCTTC.